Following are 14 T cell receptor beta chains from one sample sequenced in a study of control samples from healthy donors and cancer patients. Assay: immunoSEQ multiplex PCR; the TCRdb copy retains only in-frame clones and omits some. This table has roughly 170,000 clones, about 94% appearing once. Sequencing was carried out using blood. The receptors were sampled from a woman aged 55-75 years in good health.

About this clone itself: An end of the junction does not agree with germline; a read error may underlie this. CDR3 sequence (DNA): TGTGCCAGTAGTACGGACAGGGGGTTGAGCAATCGGCCCCAGCATTTT. This gives the protein CASSTDRGLSNRPQHF. The rearrangement links TRBV19 to TRBJ1-5; 10 bases fit TRBD1. Germline CDR1 reads LNHDA; CDR2 reads SQIVND (reference sequence). The CDR3 is 16 amino acids.

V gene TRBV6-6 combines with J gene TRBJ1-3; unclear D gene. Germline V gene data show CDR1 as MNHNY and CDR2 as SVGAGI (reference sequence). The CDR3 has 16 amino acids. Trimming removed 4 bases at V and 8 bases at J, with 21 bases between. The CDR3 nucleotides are TGTGCCAGCAGTTCCGGTCAACTCGCTCTGCTGGACACCATATATTTT. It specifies CASSSGQLALLDTIYF.

The CDR3 region has the DNA TGTGCCAGCAGCTTAGGTATAGCGGGGGGGCCTACAGATACGCAGTATTTT. It translates to CASSLGIAGGPTDTQYF. The chain is built from TRBV7-2 and TRBJ2-3, with 11 nucleotides matching TRBD2. Unmatched junction bases numbered 6, after V lost 1 base and J lost 3 bases. This CDR3 comprises 17 residues. The germline V gene has CDR1 SGHTA and CDR2 FQGNSA.

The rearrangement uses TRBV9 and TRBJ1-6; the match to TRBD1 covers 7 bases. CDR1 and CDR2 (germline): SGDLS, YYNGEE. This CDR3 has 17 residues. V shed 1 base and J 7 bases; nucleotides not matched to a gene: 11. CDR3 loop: CASSVSTGLRYNSPLHF. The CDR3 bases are TGTGCCAGCAGCGTATCGACAGGGCTTAGGTACAATTCACCCCTCCACTTT.

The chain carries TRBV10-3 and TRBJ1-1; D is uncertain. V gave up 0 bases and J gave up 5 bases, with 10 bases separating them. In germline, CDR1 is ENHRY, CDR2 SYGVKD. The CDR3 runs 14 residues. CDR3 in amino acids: CAISESLRWTEAFF. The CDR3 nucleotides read TGTGCCATCAGTGAGTCTTTGCGGTGGACTGAAGCTTTCTTT.

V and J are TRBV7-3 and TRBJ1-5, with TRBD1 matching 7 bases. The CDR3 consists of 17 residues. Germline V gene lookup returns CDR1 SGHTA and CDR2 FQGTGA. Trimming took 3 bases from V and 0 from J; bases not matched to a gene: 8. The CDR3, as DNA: TGTGCCAGCAGCTTCACAGGGGACAACTATAGCAATCAGCCCCAGCATTTT. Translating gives CASSFTGDNYSNQPQHF. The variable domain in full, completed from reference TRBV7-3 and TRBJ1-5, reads GAGVSQTPSNKVTEKGKYVELRCDPISGHTALYWYRQSLGQGPEFLIYFQGTGAADDSGLPNDRFFAVRPEGSVSTLKIQRTERGDSAVYLCASSFTGDNYSNQPQHFGDGTRLSIL.

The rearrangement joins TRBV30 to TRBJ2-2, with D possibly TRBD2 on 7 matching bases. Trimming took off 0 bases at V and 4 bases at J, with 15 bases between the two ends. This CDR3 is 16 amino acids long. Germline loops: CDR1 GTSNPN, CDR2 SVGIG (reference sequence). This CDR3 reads CAWSVRGGASTGELFF. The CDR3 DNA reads TGTGCCTGGAGTGTACGTGGGGGGGCCAGCACCGGGGAGCTGTTTTTT.

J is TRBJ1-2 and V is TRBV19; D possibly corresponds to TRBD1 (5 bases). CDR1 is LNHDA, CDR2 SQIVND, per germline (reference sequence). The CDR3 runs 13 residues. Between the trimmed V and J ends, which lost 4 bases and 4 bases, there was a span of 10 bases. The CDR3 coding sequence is TGTGCCAGTAGTACGACTAGGGGCTATGGCTACACCTTC. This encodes CASSTTRGYGYTF.

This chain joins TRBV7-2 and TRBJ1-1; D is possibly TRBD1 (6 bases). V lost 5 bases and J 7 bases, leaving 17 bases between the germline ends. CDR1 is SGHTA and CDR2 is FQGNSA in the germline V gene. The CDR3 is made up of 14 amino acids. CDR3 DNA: TGTGCCAGCAGCCCGGTTCAGGGGTGGGATGAAGCTTTCTTT. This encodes CASSPVQGWDEAFF. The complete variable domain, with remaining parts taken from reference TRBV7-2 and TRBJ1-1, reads GAGVSQSPSNKVTEKGKDVELRCDPISGHTALYWYRQSLGQGLEFLIYFQGNSAPDKSGLPSDRFSAERTGGSVSTLTIQRTQQEDSAVYLCASSPVQGWDEAFFGQGTRLTVV.

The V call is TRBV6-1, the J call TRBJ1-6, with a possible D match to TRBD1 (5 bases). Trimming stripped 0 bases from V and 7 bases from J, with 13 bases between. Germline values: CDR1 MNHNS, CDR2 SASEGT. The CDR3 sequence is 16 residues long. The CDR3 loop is CASSEAARKGNSPLHF. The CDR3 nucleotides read TGTGCCAGCAGTGAAGCGGCCAGGAAGGGGAATTCACCCCTCCACTTT.

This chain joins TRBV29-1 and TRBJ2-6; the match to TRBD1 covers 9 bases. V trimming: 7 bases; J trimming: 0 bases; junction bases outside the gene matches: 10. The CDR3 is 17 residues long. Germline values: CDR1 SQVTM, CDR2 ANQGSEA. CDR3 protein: CSARDRDRFSGANVLTF. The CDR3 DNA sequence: TGCAGCGCCAGGGACAGGGACCGTTTCTCTGGGGCCAACGTCCTGACTTTC.

Written as DNA, the CDR3 is TGTGCCAGCACTCCGGGACAGAACTCTGGGGCCAACGTCCTGACTTTC. This codes for CASTPGQNSGANVLTF. The chain has TRBV18 and TRBJ2-6; the match to TRBD1 covers 7 bases. This CDR3 is built from 16 residues. Germline-derived CDR1 and CDR2 are KGHSH and LQKENI. J lost 0 bases, V lost 8 bases, and 7 bases had no gene match.

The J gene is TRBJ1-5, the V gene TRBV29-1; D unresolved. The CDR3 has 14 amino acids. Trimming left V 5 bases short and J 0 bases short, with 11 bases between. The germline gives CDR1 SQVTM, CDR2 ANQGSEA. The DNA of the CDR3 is TGCAGCGTTTATGACACAAATAGCAATCAGCCCCAGCATTTT. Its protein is CSVYDTNSNQPQHF.

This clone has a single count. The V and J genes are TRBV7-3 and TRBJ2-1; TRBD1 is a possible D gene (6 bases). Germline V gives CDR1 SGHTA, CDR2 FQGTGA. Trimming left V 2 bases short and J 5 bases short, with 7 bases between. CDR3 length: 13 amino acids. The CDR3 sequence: CASSLGDNNEQFF. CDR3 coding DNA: TGTGCCAGCAGCTTAGGGGACAACAATGAGCAGTTCTTC.